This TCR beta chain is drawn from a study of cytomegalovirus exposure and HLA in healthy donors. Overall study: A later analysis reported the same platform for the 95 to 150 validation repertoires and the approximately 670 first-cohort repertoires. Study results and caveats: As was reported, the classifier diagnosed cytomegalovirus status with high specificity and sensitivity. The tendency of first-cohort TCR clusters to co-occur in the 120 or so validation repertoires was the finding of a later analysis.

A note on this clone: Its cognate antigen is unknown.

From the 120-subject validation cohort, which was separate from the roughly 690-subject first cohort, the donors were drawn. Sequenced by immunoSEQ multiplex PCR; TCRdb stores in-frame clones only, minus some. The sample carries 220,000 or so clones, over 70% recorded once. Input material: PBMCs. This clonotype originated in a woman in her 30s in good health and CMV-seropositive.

For the CDR3, the DNA is TGTGCCAGCAGTACGGGGGGCTACGAGCAGTACTTC. This sequence encodes CASSTGGYEQYF. The genes are TRBV6-5 and TRBJ2-7, with 7 bases aligning to TRBD2. With V trimmed by 5 bases and J by 3 bases, 1 base remained unmatched. The CDR3 totals 12 residues. Germline-derived CDR1 and CDR2 are MNHEY and SVGAGI.